This TCR beta chain was observed in a study of shared T cell receptors in the human thymus. Sequencing was performed with immunoSEQ multiplex PCR; in TCRdb, only in-frame clones are kept and a portion is missing. The sample includes about 660,000 clones, approximately 87% of them seen just once. J lost 0 bases, V lost 0 bases, and 3 bases had no gene match. Germline CDR1 and CDR2: SGHNT and YYREEE (reference sequence). The CDR3 loop spans 17 amino acids. These data were also filed under a second study, of human thymus T cells. That report adds: The donor group consisted of healthy Finnish infants who were having corrective surgery for congenital heart defects. The thymus tissue came from resections taken during corrective heart surgery. Unrelated individuals had highly overlapping thymic repertoires, as reported in related research.

This sequence joins TRBV5-4 and TRBJ1-4; 9 bases line up with TRBD1. The receptor's source is a boy under two years old with a congenital heart defect. Sequencing input: thymocytes. CDR3 sequence reads: CASSLDRGLATNEKLFF. The CDR3 DNA follows: TGTGCCAGCAGCTTGGACAGGGGGCTTGCAACTAATGAAAAACTGTTTTTT.